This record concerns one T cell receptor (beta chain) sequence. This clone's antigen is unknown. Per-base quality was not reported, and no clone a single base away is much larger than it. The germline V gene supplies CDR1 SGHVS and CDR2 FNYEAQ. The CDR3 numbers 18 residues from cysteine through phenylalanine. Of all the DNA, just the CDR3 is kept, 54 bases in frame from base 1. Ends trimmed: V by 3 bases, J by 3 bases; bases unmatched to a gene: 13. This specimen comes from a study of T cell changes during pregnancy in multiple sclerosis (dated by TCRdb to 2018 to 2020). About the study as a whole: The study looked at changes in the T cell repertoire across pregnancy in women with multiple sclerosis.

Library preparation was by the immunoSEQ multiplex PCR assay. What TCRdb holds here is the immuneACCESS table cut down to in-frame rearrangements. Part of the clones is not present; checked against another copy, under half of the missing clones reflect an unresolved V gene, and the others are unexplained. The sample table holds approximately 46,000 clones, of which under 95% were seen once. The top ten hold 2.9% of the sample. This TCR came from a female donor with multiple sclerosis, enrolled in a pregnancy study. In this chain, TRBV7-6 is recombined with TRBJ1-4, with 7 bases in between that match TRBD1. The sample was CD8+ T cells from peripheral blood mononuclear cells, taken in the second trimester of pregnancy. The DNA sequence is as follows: TGTGCCAGCAGCTTGGGCGGACAGGAGGGGGCCCCTAATGAAAAACTGTTTTTT. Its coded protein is CASSLGGQEGAPNEKLFF.